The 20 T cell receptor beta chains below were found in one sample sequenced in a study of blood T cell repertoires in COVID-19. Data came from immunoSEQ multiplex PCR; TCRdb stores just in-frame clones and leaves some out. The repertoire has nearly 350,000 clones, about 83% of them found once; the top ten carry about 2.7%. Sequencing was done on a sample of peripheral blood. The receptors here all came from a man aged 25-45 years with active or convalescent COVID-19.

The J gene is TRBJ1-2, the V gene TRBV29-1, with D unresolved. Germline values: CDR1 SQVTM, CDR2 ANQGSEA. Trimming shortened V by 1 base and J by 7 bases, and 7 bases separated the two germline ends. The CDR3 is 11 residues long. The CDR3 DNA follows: TGCAGCGTTGAAGCCGGGTTTGGCTACACCTTC. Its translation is CSVEAGFGYTF.

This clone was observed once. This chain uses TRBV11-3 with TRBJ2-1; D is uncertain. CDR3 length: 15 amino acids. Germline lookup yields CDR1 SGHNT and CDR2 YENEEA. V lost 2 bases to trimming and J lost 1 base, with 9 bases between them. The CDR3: CASSLNRGSYNEQFF. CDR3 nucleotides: TGTGCCAGCAGCTTAAATCGCGGTTCCTACAATGAGCAGTTCTTC.

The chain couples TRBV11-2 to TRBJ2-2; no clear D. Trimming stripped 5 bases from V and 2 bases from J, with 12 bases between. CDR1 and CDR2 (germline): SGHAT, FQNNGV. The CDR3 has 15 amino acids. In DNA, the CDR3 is TGTGCCAGCAGCATACTGGGCCAAAACACCGGGGAGCTGTTTTTT. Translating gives CASSILGQNTGELFF.

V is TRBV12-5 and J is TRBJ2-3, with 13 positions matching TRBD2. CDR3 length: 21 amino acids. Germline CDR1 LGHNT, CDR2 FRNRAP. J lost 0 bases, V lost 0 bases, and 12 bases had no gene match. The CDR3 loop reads CASGLVPLGLAGALSTDTQYF. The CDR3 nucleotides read TGTGCTAGTGGTTTGGTTCCCCTTGGACTAGCGGGGGCCCTCAGCACAGATACGCAGTATTTT.

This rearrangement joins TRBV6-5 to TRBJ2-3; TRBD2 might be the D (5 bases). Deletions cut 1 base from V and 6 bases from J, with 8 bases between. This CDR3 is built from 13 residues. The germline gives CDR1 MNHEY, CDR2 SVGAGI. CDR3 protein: CASSYFPGDTQYF. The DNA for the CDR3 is TGTGCCAGCAGTTACTTTCCGGGGGATACGCAGTATTTT.

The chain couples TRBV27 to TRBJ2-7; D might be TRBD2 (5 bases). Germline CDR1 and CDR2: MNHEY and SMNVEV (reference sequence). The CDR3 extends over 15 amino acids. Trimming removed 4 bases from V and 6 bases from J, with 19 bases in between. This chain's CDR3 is CASSSPLRRPREQYF. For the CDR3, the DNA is TGTGCCAGCAGTTCACCCCTCCGGAGGCCTCGCGAGCAGTACTTC.

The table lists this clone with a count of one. As DNA, the CDR3 is TGTGCCTGGAGTGTACGGCGGATCATCACCTCTGGAAACACCATATATTTT. Translation gives CAWSVRRIITSGNTIYF. The gene calls are TRBV30 and TRBJ1-3; D gene unclear. This CDR3 is 17 amino acids long. Germline V gene lookup returns CDR1 GTSNPN and CDR2 SVGIG (reference sequence). With 0 bases removed from V and 0 bases from J, the gap between germline ends came to 15 bases.

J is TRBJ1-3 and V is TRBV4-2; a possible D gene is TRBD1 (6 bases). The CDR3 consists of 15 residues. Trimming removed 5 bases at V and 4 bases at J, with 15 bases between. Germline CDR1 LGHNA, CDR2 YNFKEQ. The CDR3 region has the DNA TGTGCCAGCAGCTCCTCGGGGGGGCCCGGAAACACCATATATTTT. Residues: CASSSSGGPGNTIYF.

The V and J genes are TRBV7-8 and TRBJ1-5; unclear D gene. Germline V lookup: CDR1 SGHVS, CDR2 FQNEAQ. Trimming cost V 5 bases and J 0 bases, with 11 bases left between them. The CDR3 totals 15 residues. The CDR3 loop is CASSGLRYSNQPQHF. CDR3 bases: TGTGCCAGCAGCGGACTCCGTTATAGCAATCAGCCCCAGCATTTT.

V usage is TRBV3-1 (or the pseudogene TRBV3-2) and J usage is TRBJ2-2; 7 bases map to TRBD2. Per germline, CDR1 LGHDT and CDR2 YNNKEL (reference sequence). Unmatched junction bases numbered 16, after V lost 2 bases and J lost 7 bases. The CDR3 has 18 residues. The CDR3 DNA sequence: TGTGCCAGCAGCCAATCTTTAGATAGGGACTATCTCCTCGGGGAGCTGTTTTTT. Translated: CASSQSLDRDYLLGELFF.

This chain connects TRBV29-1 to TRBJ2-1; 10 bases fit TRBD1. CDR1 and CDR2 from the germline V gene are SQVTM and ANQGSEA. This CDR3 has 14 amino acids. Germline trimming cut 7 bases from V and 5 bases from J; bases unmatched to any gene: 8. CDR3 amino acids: CSARDRGWDNEQFF. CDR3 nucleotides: TGCAGCGCCCGGGACAGGGGTTGGGACAATGAGCAGTTCTTC.

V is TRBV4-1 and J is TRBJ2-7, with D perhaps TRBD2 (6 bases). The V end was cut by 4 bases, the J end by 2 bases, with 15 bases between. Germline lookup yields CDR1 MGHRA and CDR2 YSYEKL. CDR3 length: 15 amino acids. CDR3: CASSPRDFKPYEQYF. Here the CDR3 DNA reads TGCGCCAGCAGCCCCCGGGACTTTAAACCCTACGAGCAGTACTTC.

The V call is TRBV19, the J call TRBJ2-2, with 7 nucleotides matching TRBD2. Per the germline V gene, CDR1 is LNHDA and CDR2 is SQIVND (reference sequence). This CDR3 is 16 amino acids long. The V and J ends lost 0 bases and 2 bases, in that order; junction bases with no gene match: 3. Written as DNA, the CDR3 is TGTGCCAGTAGTATAGAGGAGCGGGGAAACACCGGGGAGCTGTTTTTT. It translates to CASSIEERGNTGELFF.

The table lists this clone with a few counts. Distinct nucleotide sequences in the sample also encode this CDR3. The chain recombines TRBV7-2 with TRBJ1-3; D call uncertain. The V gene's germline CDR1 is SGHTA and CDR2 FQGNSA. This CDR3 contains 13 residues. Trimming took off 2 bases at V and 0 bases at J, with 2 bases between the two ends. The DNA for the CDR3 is TGTGCCAGCAGCTTATACTCTGGAAACACCATATATTTT. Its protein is CASSLYSGNTIYF.

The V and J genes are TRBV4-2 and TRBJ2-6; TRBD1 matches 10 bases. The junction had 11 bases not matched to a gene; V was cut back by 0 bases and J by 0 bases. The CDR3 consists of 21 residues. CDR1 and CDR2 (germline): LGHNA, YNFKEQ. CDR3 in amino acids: CASSQDPGTGDAYSGANVLTF. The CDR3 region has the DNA TGTGCCAGCAGCCAAGATCCCGGGACAGGGGACGCATACTCTGGGGCCAACGTCCTGACTTTC.

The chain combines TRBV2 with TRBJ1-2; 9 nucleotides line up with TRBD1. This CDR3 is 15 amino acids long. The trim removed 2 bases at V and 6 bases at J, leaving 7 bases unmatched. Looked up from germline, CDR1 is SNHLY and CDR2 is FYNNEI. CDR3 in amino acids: CASSELQGAMDGYTF. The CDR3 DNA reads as TGTGCCAGCAGTGAACTACAGGGGGCGATGGATGGCTACACCTTC. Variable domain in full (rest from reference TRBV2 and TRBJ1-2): EPEVTQTPSHQVTQMGQEVILRCVPISNHLYFYWYRQILGQKVEFLVSFYNNEISEKSEIFDDQFSVERPDGSNFTLKIRSTKLEDSAMYFCASSELQGAMDGYTFGSGTRLTVV.

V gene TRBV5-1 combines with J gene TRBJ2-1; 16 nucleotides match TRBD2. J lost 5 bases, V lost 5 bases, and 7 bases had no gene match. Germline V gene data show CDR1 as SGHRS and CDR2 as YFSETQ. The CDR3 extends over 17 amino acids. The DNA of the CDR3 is TGCGCCAGCAGGTCCGGGACTAGCGGGAGGGGCCACAATGAGCAGTTCTTC. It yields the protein CASRSGTSGRGHNEQFF. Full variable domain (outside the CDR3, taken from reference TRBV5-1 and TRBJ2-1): KAGVTQTPRYLIKTRGQQVTLSCSPISGHRSVSWYQQTPGQGLQFLFEYFSETQRNKGNFPGRFSGRQFSNSRSEMNVSTLELGDSALYLCASRSGTSGRGHNEQFFGPGTRLTVL.

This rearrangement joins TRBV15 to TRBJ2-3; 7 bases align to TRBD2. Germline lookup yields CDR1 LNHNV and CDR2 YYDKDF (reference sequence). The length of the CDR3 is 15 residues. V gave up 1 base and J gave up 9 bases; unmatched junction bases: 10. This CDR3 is CATSRVDGGSLTQYF. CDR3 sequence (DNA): TGTGCCACCAGCAGAGTTGACGGGGGGTCCTTAACGCAGTATTTT.

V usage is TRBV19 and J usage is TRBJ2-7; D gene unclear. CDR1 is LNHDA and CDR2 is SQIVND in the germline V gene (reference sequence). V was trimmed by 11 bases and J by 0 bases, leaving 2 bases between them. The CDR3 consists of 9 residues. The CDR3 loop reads CAHSYEQYF. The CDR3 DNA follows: TGTGCCCACTCCTACGAGCAGTACTTC.

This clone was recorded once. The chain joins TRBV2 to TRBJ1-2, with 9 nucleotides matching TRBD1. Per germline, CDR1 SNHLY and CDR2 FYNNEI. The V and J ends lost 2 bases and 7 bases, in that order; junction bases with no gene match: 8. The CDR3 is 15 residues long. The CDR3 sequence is CASSERWTGVFGYTF. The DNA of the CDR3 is TGTGCCAGCAGTGAAAGGTGGACAGGGGTGTTTGGCTACACCTTC.